This T cell receptor beta chain was profiled in a study of OX40 agonist ivuxolimab in advanced cancers. Study information: Males comprised around four fifths of the group, whose mean age was around 62 years (range about 20 to 79). Treatment received earlier with anti-PD-1, anti-PD-L1 or anti-CTLA-4 agents was allowed, and under 50% had some.

This CDR3 is 21 amino acids long. Per germline, CDR1 MNHEY and CDR2 SMNVEV (reference sequence). V trimming: 5 bases; J trimming: 9 bases; junction bases outside the gene matches: 29. Findings and caveats of the study: Still undetermined is the antigen specificity of the expanded peripheral T cells.

As for this clone: Its antigen is unknown.

Measured with immunoSEQ multiplex PCR; TCRdb has only the in-frame clones, and not every one. Here the sample spans roughly 86,000 clones, more than 85% being singletons. The chain employs TRBV27 and TRBJ2-4; 9 bases are a match to TRBD2. This receptor was identified in an adult with an advanced solid tumor such as melanoma, head and neck, liver or kidney cancer. The sample consisted of CD4+ or CD8+ T cells sorted from blood, taken in a trial of the OX40 agonist ivuxolimab. CDR3 bases: TGTGCCAGCAGTCCCTACCTGGACAGCGCCGGGACTAGCCGCCGAGGGGGCATTCAGTACTTC. The encoded protein is CASSPYLDSAGTSRRGGIQYF.